The rows below give T cell receptor beta chains drawn from one sample of a study of cytomegalovirus exposure and HLA in healthy donors. TCRdb keeps only in-frame clones here, not all; method: immunoSEQ multiplex PCR. The profile shows approximately 130,000 clones, approximately 80% of them singletons. Sequenced: PBMCs. The receptors stem from a middle-aged woman in good health and CMV-seropositive. Each CDR3 is given with its conserved first and last residue. The D gene is left open where the match is weak. Some rows have no size entry. The others give once, few or many, or a class for an expanded clone.

J,size,V,D,DNA,CDR3
TRBJ1-1,-,TRBV7-2,TRBD1,TGTGCCAGCGGACAGGGGGCTCGTTCTGAAGCTTTCTTT,CASGQGARSEAFF
TRBJ2-7,-,TRBV2,-,TGTGCCAGCACCCGGGACTCGCAGTCCTACGAGCAGTACTTC,CASTRDSQSYEQYF
TRBJ1-1,-,TRBV11-3,-,TGTGCCAGCAGCTTAGAGGGGAGGAACACTGAAGCTTTCTTT,CASSLEGRNTEAFF
TRBJ1-4,few,TRBV5-1,-,TGCGCCAGCAGCTTGTCAGGACAGACAGGCGAAAAACTGTTTTTT,CASSLSGQTGEKLFF
TRBJ2-1,few,TRBV12-5,-,TGTGCTAGTGGACATGACAATGAGCAGTTCTTC,CASGHDNEQFF
TRBJ2-7,once,TRBV5-4,TRBD1,TGTGCCAGCAGCTTACCCCGCCCGGATACAGGGGGCTCCTACGAGCAGTACTTC,CASSLPRPDTGGSYEQYF
TRBJ1-2,once,TRBV5-5,-,TGTGCCAGCAGCTTGGATGGGCCCAGAGGGGGCTACACCTTC,CASSLDGPRGGYTF
TRBJ1-2,-,TRBV27,-,TGTGCCAGCAGTCCACCCGGGGATGGCTACACCTTC,CASSPPGDGYTF
TRBJ2-7,-,TRBV7-6,TRBD2,TGTGCCAGCAGCTTAATGCCTAGCGGGAGTGTCGAGCAGTACTTC,CASSLMPSGSVEQYF
TRBJ2-5,-,TRBV7-2,-,TGTGCCAGCAGCGTCGGACAAGTTAAAGAGACCCAGTACTTC,CASSVGQVKETQYF
TRBJ2-5,-,TRBV5-1,-,TGCGCCAGCAGCTTAGTCACAGATAAGACCCAGTACTTC,CASSLVTDKTQYF
TRBJ2-7,-,TRBV2,TRBD2,TGTGCCAGCAGTGATCTAGCGGGGAACTCCTACGAGCAGTACTTC,CASSDLAGNSYEQYF
TRBJ1-1,-,TRBV6-6,TRBD1,TGTGCCAGCAGCCATAACAGGGGGCAAGGGAACACTGAAGCTTTCTTT,CASSHNRGQGNTEAFF
TRBJ2-3,few,TRBV7-6,TRBD2,TGTGCCAGCAGCTTAGTACCACTGGCGGGAGGCACAGATACGCAGTATTTT,CASSLVPLAGGTDTQYF
TRBJ2-1,-,TRBV13,TRBD2,TGTGCCAGCAGCTTGTCGACTAGCGGGGGGAATGAGCAGTTCTTC,CASSLSTSGGNEQFF
TRBJ2-7,-,TRBV5-1,TRBD1,TGCGCCAGCAGCTCGCCGGGACAGGACTACGAGCAGTACTTC,CASSSPGQDYEQYF
TRBJ1-4,-,TRBV5-1,TRBD1,TGCGCCAGCAGACAAGACAGGGGGCGAGAAAAACTGTTTTTT,CASRQDRGREKLFF
TRBJ2-7,-,TRBV19,-,TGTGCCAGTAGTGTGGCAGGGGACGAGCAGTACTTC,CASSVAGDEQYF
TRBJ2-3,few,TRBV2,-,TGTGCCAGCAGTGCCAGGGCAGGGCGCACAGATACGCAGTATTTT,CASSARAGRTDTQYF
TRBJ2-7,-,TRBV28,-,TGTGCCAGCAGTTTCCTCCTAGCCTCTCTCTCCTACGAGCAGTACTTC,CASSFLLASLSYEQYF
TRBJ2-7,-,TRBV9,TRBD1,TGTGCCAGCAGCGTAGCTACATCCAGGGGGCTCTACGAGCAGTACTTC,CASSVATSRGLYEQYF
TRBJ1-6,few,TRBV16,-,TGTGCCAGCAGCGGTAAGAGCGGTGGTAGTTCACCCCTCCACTTT,CASSGKSGGSSPLHF
TRBJ2-1,few,TRBV30,TRBD1,TGTGCCTGGAGTCAGGGGGCTGCTGGGGATGAGCAGTTCTTC,CAWSQGAAGDEQFF
TRBJ1-2,once,TRBV29-1,TRBD1,TGCAGCGTTGCAGGGGGCGGCTATGGCTACACCTTC,CSVAGGGYGYTF
TRBJ2-2,-,TRBV4-1,TRBD2,TGCGCCAGCAGCCAAGTGAGACTAGCGACCGGGGAGCTGTTTTTT,CASSQVRLATGELFF